This is a list of T cell receptor beta chains from one sample in a study of T cell repertoires in aging, cancer and after chemotherapy. TCRdb itself ran the multiplex PCR reads through MiXCR, one entry per CDR3 protein. The table includes about 5,100 distinct CDR3 sequences, 27% detected once. What was sequenced was blood. These receptors were collected from a human donor with a solid tumor. Each CDR3 is given with its conserved first and last residue. The order of the fields is V gene, J gene, CDR3 protein.

V gene: TRBV29-1
J gene: TRBJ1-1
CDR3 protein: CSVESGILNTEAFF

V gene: TRBV28
J gene: TRBJ2-2
CDR3 protein: CASSILAGGTGELFF

V gene: TRBV15
J gene: TRBJ2-7
CDR3 protein: CATRGTGGKGQYF

V gene: TRBV19
J gene: TRBJ1-2
CDR3 protein: CASSIGPTGNYGYTF

V gene: TRBV19
J gene: TRBJ2-7
CDR3 protein: CASRRTSGGYEQYF

V gene: TRBV7-2
J gene: TRBJ2-7
CDR3 protein: CASSLGVAGNSYEQYF

V gene: TRBV29-1
J gene: TRBJ2-6
CDR3 protein: CSVGSGANVLTF

V gene: TRBV14
J gene: TRBJ1-1
CDR3 protein: CASSAGTVEAFF

V gene: TRBV6-1
J gene: TRBJ2-1
CDR3 protein: CASSAAYNEQFF

V gene: TRBV6-5
J gene: TRBJ1-1
CDR3 protein: CASRRSTEAFF

V gene: TRBV5-6
J gene: TRBJ1-1
CDR3 protein: CASSSATNTEAFF

V gene: TRBV20-1
J gene: TRBJ1-5
CDR3 protein: CSARRQGNQPQHF

V gene: TRBV5-5
J gene: TRBJ1-4
CDR3 protein: CASTSGTGTNEKLFF